This T cell receptor (beta chain) appears in the sequencing data of a study of control samples from healthy donors and cancer patients. The CDR3 loop spans 14 amino acids. The ends were cut back, 2 bases at V and 1 base at J, with 6 bases in the middle. Germline V lookup: CDR1 KGHSH, CDR2 LQKENI. The table came from immunoSEQ multiplex PCR; TCRdb's copy has only in-frame clones and leaves some out. The sample includes 85,000 to 100,000 clones, over 85% of them seen just once. The sequence was collected from a man aged 18 to 35 in good health. The chain carries TRBV18 and TRBJ2-4, with a weak D call TRBD2 (5 bases). Sequencing input: blood. The DNA for the CDR3 is TGTGCCAGCTCACCAGAGCGGGCCAAAAACATTCAGTACTTC. As protein: CASSPERAKNIQYF. Full variable domain (outside the CDR3, taken from reference TRBV18 and TRBJ2-4): NAGVMQNPRHLVRRRGQEARLRCSPMKGHSHVYWYRQLPEEGLKFMVYLQKENIIDESGMPKERFSAEFPKEGPSILRIQQVVRGDSAAYFCASSPERAKNIQYFGAGTRLSVL.